The 3 T cell receptor beta chains presented below share a single source sample, sequenced in a study of metastatic and nonmetastatic thyroid tumors. Not a single patient had been given any form of treatment at any point before undergoing thyroid surgery. With MiXCR, TCRdb reprocessed the PCR reads. The sample holds over 25,000 clones; about 3.9% are singletons and the top ten take approximately 22%. The sequenced material came from blood. Source of these receptors: a female donor with papillary thyroid cancer or a benign thyroid nodule (not recorded which). Some clones in this sample may be carry-over from other donors' samples.

The chain employs TRBV6-4 and TRBJ2-2; 10 nucleotides match TRBD2. The CDR3 runs to 16 residues. The V gene's germline CDR1 is MRHNA and CDR2 SNTAGT. V trimming: 2 bases; J trimming: 5 bases; junction bases outside the gene matches: 5. The CDR3: CASSDTAGGETGELFF. CDR3 nucleotide sequence: TGTGCCAGCAGTGACACAGCGGGAGGGGAAACCGGGGAGCTGTTTTTT.

Many counts were recorded for this clone. The chain has TRBV7-9 and TRBJ1-4; no firm D call. V was trimmed by 5 bases and J by 2 bases, leaving 12 bases between them. CDR3 length: 15 residues. The germline V gene has CDR1 SEHNR and CDR2 FQNEAQ (reference sequence). CDR3 region: CASSPTLVTNEKLFF. The CDR3 region has the DNA TGTGCCAGCAGCCCCACTCTGGTCACTAATGAAAAACTGTTTTTT.

The chain is built from TRBV15 and TRBJ1-1; tentatively, D is TRBD1 (6 bases). Germline values: CDR1 LNHNV, CDR2 YYDKDF (reference sequence). Trimming took 8 bases from V and 5 from J, leaving 18 bases between them. The CDR3 consists of 14 residues. This chain's CDR3 is CATAVWEGGTEAFF. The CDR3 bases are TGTGCCACCGCGGTATGGGAGGGGGGAACTGAAGCTTTCTTT.